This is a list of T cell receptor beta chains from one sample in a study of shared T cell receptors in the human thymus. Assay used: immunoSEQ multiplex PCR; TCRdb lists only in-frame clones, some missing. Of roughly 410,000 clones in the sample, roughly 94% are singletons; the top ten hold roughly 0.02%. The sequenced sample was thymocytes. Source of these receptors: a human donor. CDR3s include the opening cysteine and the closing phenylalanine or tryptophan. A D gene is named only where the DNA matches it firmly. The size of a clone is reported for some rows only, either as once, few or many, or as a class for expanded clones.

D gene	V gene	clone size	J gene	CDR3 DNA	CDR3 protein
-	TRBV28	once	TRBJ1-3	TGTGCCAGCAGATACAGGGCAAATAGAAACACCATATATTTT	CASRYRANRNTIYF
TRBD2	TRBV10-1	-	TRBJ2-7	TGCGCCAGCAGTGATGCGGGGGCCTACGAGCAGTACTTC	CASSDAGAYEQYF
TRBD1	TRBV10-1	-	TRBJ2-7	TGCGCCAGCAGTGTACTCAGGGGGAGCTCCTACGAGCAGTACTTC	CASSVLRGSSYEQYF
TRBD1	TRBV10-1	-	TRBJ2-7	TGCGCCAGCAGTGAGCTAGACCGGACCTTCCGGGACAGCATCTACGAGCAGTACTTC	CASSELDRTFRDSIYEQYF
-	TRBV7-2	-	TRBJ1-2	TGTGCCAGCAGTCCAATGACGGGGGGTTATGGCTACACCTTC	CASSPMTGGYGYTF
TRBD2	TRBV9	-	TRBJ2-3	TGTGCCAGCGACGACGCGGGACTAGCGGGCCTGGGGAGCACAGATACGCAGTATTTT	CASDDAGLAGLGSTDTQYF
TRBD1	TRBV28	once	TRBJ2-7	TGTGCCAGCAGTACCTTAGTGGAGACAGGGCCCTACGAGCAGTACTTC	CASSTLVETGPYEQYF
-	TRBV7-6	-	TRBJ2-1	TGTGCCAGCAGAGGGGACAACCCCTACAATGAGCAGTTCTTC	CASRGDNPYNEQFF
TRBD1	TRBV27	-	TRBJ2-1	TGTGCCAGCAGTCGCGCGGGGACAGGGGGCCGGAATGAGCAGTTCTTC	CASSRAGTGGRNEQFF
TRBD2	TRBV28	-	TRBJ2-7	TGTGCCAGCCGATCCCCGGGACCCTCGGGCGGGAGGGCCGAGGAGCAGTACTTC	CASRSPGPSGGRAEEQYF
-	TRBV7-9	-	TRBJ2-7	TGTGCCAGCAGCTTAGAATTCTCCTCCTACGAGCAGTACTTC	CASSLEFSSYEQYF
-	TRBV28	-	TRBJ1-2	TGTGCCAGCAGCCCTCCCCTTGAGGGGCGTAACTATGGCTACACCTTC	CASSPPLEGRNYGYTF
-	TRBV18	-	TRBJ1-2	TGTGCCAGCTCACCACTTGAGGCCTCCATCGTCACCTTC	CASSPLEASIVTF
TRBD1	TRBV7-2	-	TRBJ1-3	TGTGCCAGCATTCAGAAGGACAGGGGGTGGGACACCATATATTTT	CASIQKDRGWDTIYF
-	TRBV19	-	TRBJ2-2	TGTGCCAGTAGCCTTCCAGCCGGGGAGCTGTTTTTT	CASSLPAGELFF
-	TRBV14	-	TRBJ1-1	TGTGCCAGCAGCTTTGCCCCGAACACTGAAGCTTTCTTT	CASSFAPNTEAFF
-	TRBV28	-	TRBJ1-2	TGTGCCAGCAGTTTGACGACAGGCCCTCCTCCTAACTATGGCTACACCTTC	CASSLTTGPPPNYGYTF